A single sample is the source of the 21 T cell receptor beta chains below, sequenced in a study of PD-L1 blockade in urothelial cancer. The method was immunoSEQ multiplex PCR; TCRdb's version includes in-frame clones alone and lacks a portion of them. This repertoire shows 12,000 to 15,000 clones, roughly 90% found once; its top ten account for roughly 15%. The sequencing used PBMCs, collected around atezolizumab (anti-PD-L1) treatment. Receptors were obtained from a man between 65 and 80 years old with urothelial cancer.

The V and J genes are TRBV5-6 and TRBJ1-4, with 7 nucleotides matching TRBD1. Trimming removed 3 bases from V and 4 bases from J; junction bases left unmatched: 6. From germline, CDR1 is SGHDT and CDR2 YYEEEE. This CDR3 comprises 15 residues. In DNA form, the CDR3 reads TGTGCCAGCAGCTCGCCGGGACAGAATAATGAAAAACTGTTTTTT. Its translation: CASSSPGQNNEKLFF.

In its sample, this clone was seen once. V gene TRBV6-1 combines with J gene TRBJ1-1; D remains unclear. Germline V lookup: CDR1 MNHNS, CDR2 SASEGT. The CDR3 extends over 11 amino acids. With 4 bases removed from V and 12 bases from J, the gap between germline ends came to 12 bases. The CDR3 nucleotides read TGTGCCAGCAGTGGAGACTCCTTTACTTTCTTT. It codes for CASSGDSFTFF.

This chain joins TRBV7-6 and TRBJ2-3; 12 bases align to TRBD1. The CDR3 covers 15 residues. After removal of 4 bases from V and 5 bases from J, the junction contained 4 bases not matched to a gene. Per germline, CDR1 SGHVS and CDR2 FNYEAQ. The CDR3 region has the DNA TGTGCCAGCAGCTCCGGGACAGGGGGCATAGATACGCAGTATTTT. It codes for CASSSGTGGIDTQYF. Full variable domain (missing parts from reference TRBV7-6 and TRBJ2-3): GAGVSQSPRYKVTKRGQDVALRCDPISGHVSLYWYRQALGQGPEFLTYFNYEAQQDKSGLPNDRFSAERPEGSISTLTIQRTEQRDSAMYRCASSSGTGGIDTQYFGPGTRLTVL.

The chain combines TRBV25-1 with TRBJ2-5; maybe TRBD1 (5 bases). Germline CDR1 is MGHDK and CDR2 is SYGVNS. V gave up 7 bases and J gave up 4 bases, with 7 bases separating them. The CDR3 is made up of 11 amino acids. DNA for the CDR3: TGTGCCAGCAAAAGGGGAGAGACCCAGTACTTC. Translation gives CASKRGETQYF.

The chain couples TRBV19 to TRBJ1-1; D gene ambiguous. The CDR3 sequence is 14 residues long. Trimming took off 5 bases at V and 1 base at J, with 11 bases between the two ends. The germline V gene encodes CDR1 LNHDA and CDR2 SQIVND (reference sequence). The CDR3 bases are TGTGCCAGTAGTCAGCGGTGGGAGAACACTGAAGCTTTCTTT. Amino acid sequence: CASSQRWENTEAFF.

The V call is TRBV9, the J call TRBJ2-7, with D possibly TRBD1 on 6 matching bases. CDR3 length equals 15 residues. Trimming shortened V by 2 bases and J by 1 base, and 13 bases separated the two germline ends. In germline, CDR1 is SGDLS, CDR2 YYNGEE. Here the CDR3 reads CASSVGQYGSYEQYF. The CDR3 bases are TGTGCCAGCAGCGTCGGACAGTATGGATCCTACGAGCAGTACTTC.

The chain employs TRBV7-9 and TRBJ2-5, with D perhaps TRBD1 (5 bases). Germline CDR1 SEHNR, CDR2 FQNEAQ (reference sequence). Trimming took 4 bases from V and 5 from J, leaving 20 bases between them. The CDR3 is 16 amino acids. In nucleotides, the CDR3 is TGTGCCAGCAGCTCCTCATACGACCAGAACAGGGAGACCCAGTACTTC. Its protein is CASSSSYDQNRETQYF.

This chain uses TRBV6-1 with TRBJ2-7; D not certain. CDR3 length equals 10 residues. Trimming shortened V by 11 bases and J by 0 bases, and 5 bases separated the two germline ends. Germline-derived CDR1 and CDR2 are MNHNS and SASEGT. The CDR3 bases are TGTGCCGCCAGCTCCTACGAGCAGTACTTC. It specifies CAASSYEQYF.

The gene calls are TRBV18 and TRBJ1-1, with 8 nucleotides matching TRBD1. With 2 bases clipped from V and 4 bases from J, the junction kept 3 bases outside the gene matches. Looked up from germline, CDR1 is KGHSH and CDR2 is LQKENI. The CDR3 consists of 14 residues. The CDR3 sequence is CASSPTGGGTEAFF. CDR3 bases: TGTGCCAGCTCACCAACAGGGGGAGGCACTGAAGCTTTCTTT.

This chain links TRBV6-1 with TRBJ1-2; D ambiguous. Germline CDR1 is MNHNS and CDR2 is SASEGT. CDR3 length: 13 amino acids. The germline V and J ends were trimmed by 1 base and 8 bases, with 11 bases remaining between them. The CDR3 region is CASSEVVFEGYTF. The CDR3 DNA sequence: TGTGCCAGCAGTGAAGTGGTCTTTGAGGGCTACACCTTC.

The CDR3, as DNA: TGTGCCACTGCCGGGACTAGCTCCCAGACCCAGTACTTC. Amino acid sequence: CATAGTSSQTQYF. J is TRBJ2-5 and V is TRBV15; 9 nucleotides line up with TRBD2. V was pared by 9 bases and J by 6 bases, with 8 bases of the junction left unmatched. The CDR3 totals 13 residues. In germline, CDR1 is LNHNV, CDR2 YYDKDF (reference sequence).

This chain connects TRBV10-2 to TRBJ1-2; 8 positions match TRBD1. V shed 3 bases, J shed 7 bases, and the junction held 4 bases outside the gene matches. The CDR3 has 13 residues. CDR1 is WSHSY and CDR2 is SAAADI in the germline V gene. CDR3 amino acids: CASSELDRVGYTF. DNA for the CDR3: TGCGCCAGCAGTGAATTGGACAGGGTTGGCTACACCTTC.

The genes are TRBV6-4 and TRBJ2-2; no clear D gene. V was trimmed by 4 bases and J by 7 bases, leaving 13 bases between them. Germline values: CDR1 MRHNA, CDR2 SNTAGT. This CDR3 comprises 14 residues. The DNA for the CDR3 is TGTGCCAGCAGTGCACAGCCCGAGATCGGGGAGCTGTTTTTT. Its protein product is CASSAQPEIGELFF.

The V gene is TRBV2, the J gene TRBJ1-2; D might be TRBD1 (6 bases). The CDR3 contains 14 residues. Per the germline V gene, CDR1 is SNHLY and CDR2 is FYNNEI. Trimming pared 4 bases from V and 6 bases from J, leaving 15 bases between. The CDR3 loop reads CASSAEQGIDGYTF. The DNA of the CDR3 is TGTGCCAGCAGTGCCGAACAGGGAATCGATGGCTACACCTTC.

This clone was observed once. The rearrangement uses TRBV2 and TRBJ2-3, with 7 bases fitting TRBD1. The CDR3 has 15 residues. V lost 6 bases, J lost 4 bases, and 10 bases stayed unmatched. Germline V lookup: CDR1 SNHLY, CDR2 FYNNEI. The CDR3 region has the DNA TGTGCCAGCAGATCAACCAGGGGGTTCGCAGATACGCAGTATTTT. This sequence encodes CASRSTRGFADTQYF.

The CDR3 reads CASSPPLGVAGEDTQYF. The DNA for the CDR3 is TGTGCCAGCAGTCCCCCCCTGGGGGTCGCGGGGGAGGATACGCAGTATTTT. The chain links TRBV28 to TRBJ2-3, with TRBD2 matching 7 bases. Germline CDR1 MDHEN, CDR2 SYDVKM. The junction had 17 bases not matched to a gene; V was cut back by 5 bases and J by 6 bases. The CDR3 is 17 amino acids.

V is TRBV6-5 and J is TRBJ1-6; perhaps TRBD1 as D (5 bases). CDR1 is MNHEY, CDR2 SVGAGI, per germline. Trimming took off 0 bases at V and 10 bases at J, with 16 bases between the two ends. This CDR3 region has 16 residues. The CDR3 is CASSYSESQGWSPLHF. The CDR3 coding sequence is TGTGCCAGCAGTTACTCTGAGTCGCAGGGCTGGTCACCCCTCCACTTT.

In this sample, this clone turned up once. The gene calls are TRBV7-6 and TRBJ1-3, with D possibly being TRBD1 (5 bases). The ends were cut back, 5 bases at V and 2 bases at J, with 10 bases in the middle. In germline, CDR1 is SGHVS, CDR2 FNYEAQ. This CDR3 region has 14 residues. In DNA form, the CDR3 reads TGTGCCAGCAGCCCTAGGGGTCCTGGAAACACCATATATTTT. It is translated as CASSPRGPGNTIYF.

This rearrangement joins TRBV2 to TRBJ2-7; a possible D gene is TRBD2 (7 bases). CDR1 and CDR2 from the germline V gene are SNHLY and FYNNEI. The germline V and J ends were trimmed by 7 bases and 0 bases, with 16 bases remaining between them. This CDR3 region has 15 residues. CDR3 nucleotide sequence: TGTGCCAGCACTGCGGGGGCTGACAGCTCCTACGAGCAGTACTTC. Translating it yields CASTAGADSSYEQYF. Looking up the rest from reference TRBV2 and TRBJ2-7 gives the full variable domain: EPEVTQTPSHQVTQMGQEVILRCVPISNHLYFYWYRQILGQKVEFLVSFYNNEISEKSEIFDDQFSVERPDGSNFTLKIRSTKLEDSAMYFCASTAGADSSYEQYFGPGTRLTVT.

The V and J genes are TRBV27 and TRBJ2-5; the match to TRBD1 covers 7 bases. In germline, CDR1 is MNHEY, CDR2 SMNVEV (reference sequence). The CDR3 loop spans 17 amino acids. Unmatched junction bases numbered 12, after V lost 3 bases and J lost 2 bases. CDR3 in amino acids: CASSFQEPSTGQETQYF. CDR3 in DNA: TGTGCCAGCAGTTTTCAGGAACCTTCGACAGGGCAAGAGACCCAGTACTTC.

J is TRBJ2-3 and V is TRBV2; tentative D call: TRBD2 (5 bases). CDR3 length equals 15 residues. Germline CDR1 and CDR2: SNHLY and FYNNEI. V was cut by 2 bases and J by 1 base, with 10 bases left in between. The DNA for the CDR3 is TGTGCCAGCAGTGAACTACTAGTGGGCACAGATACGCAGTATTTT. Protein product: CASSELLVGTDTQYF.